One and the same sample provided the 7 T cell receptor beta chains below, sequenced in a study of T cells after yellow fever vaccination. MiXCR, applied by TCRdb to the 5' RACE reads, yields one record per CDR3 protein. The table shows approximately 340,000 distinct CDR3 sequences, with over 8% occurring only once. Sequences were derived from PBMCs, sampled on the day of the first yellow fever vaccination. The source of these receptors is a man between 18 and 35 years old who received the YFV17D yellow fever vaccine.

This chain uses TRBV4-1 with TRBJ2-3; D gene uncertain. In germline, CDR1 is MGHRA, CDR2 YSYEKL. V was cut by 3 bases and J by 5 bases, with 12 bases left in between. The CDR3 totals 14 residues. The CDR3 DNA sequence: TGCGCCAGCAGCCAGTCCCGTGTACGAGATACGCAGTATTTT. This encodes CASSQSRVRDTQYF.

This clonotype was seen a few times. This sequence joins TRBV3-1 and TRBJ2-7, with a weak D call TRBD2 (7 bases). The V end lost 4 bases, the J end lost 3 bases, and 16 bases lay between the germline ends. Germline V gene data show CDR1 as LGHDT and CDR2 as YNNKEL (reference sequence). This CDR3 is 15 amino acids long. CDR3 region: CASSLFRRGHYEQYV. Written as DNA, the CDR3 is TGTGCCAGCAGCCTATTTCGGCGGGGGCACTACGAGCAGTACGTC.

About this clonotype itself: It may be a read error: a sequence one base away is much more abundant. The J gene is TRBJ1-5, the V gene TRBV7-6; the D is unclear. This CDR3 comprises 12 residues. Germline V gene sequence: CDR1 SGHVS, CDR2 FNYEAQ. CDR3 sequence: CVSSQQNQPQHF. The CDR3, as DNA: TGTGTCAGCAGCCAACAAAATCAGCCCCAGCATTTT.

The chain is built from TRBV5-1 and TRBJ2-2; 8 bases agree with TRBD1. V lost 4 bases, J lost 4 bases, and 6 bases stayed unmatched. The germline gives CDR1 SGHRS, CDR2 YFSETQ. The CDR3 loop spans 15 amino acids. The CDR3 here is CASSARQGSTGELFF. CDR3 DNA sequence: TGCGCCAGCAGCGCAAGACAGGGGTCCACCGGGGAGCTGTTTTTT.

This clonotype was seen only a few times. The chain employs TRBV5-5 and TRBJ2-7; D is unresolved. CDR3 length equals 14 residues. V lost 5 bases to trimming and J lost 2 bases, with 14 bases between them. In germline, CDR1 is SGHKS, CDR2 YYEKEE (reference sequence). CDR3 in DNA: TGTGCCAGCAGTAACGACGCACAGACCTACGAGCAGTACGTC. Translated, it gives CASSNDAQTYEQYV.

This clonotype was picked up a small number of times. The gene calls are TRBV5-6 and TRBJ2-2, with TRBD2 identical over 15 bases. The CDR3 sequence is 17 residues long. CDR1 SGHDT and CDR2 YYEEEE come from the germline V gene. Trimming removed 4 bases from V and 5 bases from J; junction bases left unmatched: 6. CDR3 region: CASSRTSGGARTGELFF. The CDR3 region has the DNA TGTGCCAGCAGCCGGACTAGCGGGGGGGCGAGGACCGGGGAGCTGTTTTTT.

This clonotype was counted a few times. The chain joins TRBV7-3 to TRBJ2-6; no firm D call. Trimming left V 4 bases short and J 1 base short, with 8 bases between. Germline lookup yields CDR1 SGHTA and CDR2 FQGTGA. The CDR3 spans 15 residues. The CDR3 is CASSSSVSGANVLTF. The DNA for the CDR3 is TGTGCCAGCAGCTCAAGCGTATCTGGGGCCAACGTCCTGACTTTC.